Following are 31 T cell receptor beta chains from one sample sequenced in a study of beta chain features in type 1 diabetes. Expressed TCRB transcripts were sequenced because the entire RNA isolate underwent reverse transcription. Assay used: immunoSEQ multiplex PCR; TCRdb lists only in-frame clones, some missing. This sample yields roughly 300,000 clones, of which 14% are seen a single time; 6.7% belongs to the top ten. Material for sequencing was central memory CD4+ T cells from blood. The receptor source for this set is a man aged 25-45 years in good health.

At least ten counts were recorded for this clone. The chain joins TRBV4-3 to TRBJ2-1; D perhaps matches TRBD2 (6 bases). The CDR3 sequence is 15 residues long. The germline gives CDR1 LGHNA, CDR2 YSLEER. The germline V and J ends were trimmed by 0 bases and 7 bases, with 13 bases remaining between them. This CDR3 reads CASSQDSGVWNEQFF. DNA for the CDR3: TGCGCCAGCAGCCAAGATTCGGGGGTTTGGAATGAGCAGTTCTTC.

This clone showed up many times. The rearrangement uses TRBV7-9 and TRBJ2-7, with no clear D. This CDR3 has 13 residues. CDR1 is SEHNR and CDR2 is FQNEAQ in the germline V gene (reference sequence). The ends were cut back, 0 bases at V and 2 bases at J, with 5 bases in the middle. The CDR3 loop reads CASSLANTYEQYV. The CDR3 nucleotides are TGTGCCAGCAGCTTAGCCAACACCTACGAGCAGTACGTC.

This clone has at least ten counts. The chain has TRBV11-2 and TRBJ2-1, with 8 bases aligning to TRBD1. Trimming at V came to 1 base and at J to 7 bases, leaving 6 bases not matched to a gene. Germline assignment: CDR1 SGHAT and CDR2 FQNNGV. The CDR3 loop spans 15 amino acids. CDR3: CASSLGSGGTNEQFF. The CDR3 nucleotides read TGTGCCAGCAGCTTAGGGTCAGGGGGCACAAATGAGCAGTTCTTC.

The rearrangement links TRBV5-6 to TRBJ1-1; D remains ambiguous. Germline-derived CDR1 and CDR2 are SGHDT and YYEEEE. This CDR3 region has 13 residues. Trimming removed 4 bases at V and 0 bases at J, with 7 bases between. The CDR3 sequence: CASSLIMNTEAFF. In DNA form, the CDR3 reads TGTGCCAGCAGCCTGATCATGAACACTGAAGCTTTCTTT.

This clone was seen only a few times. The rearrangement joins TRBV10-3 to TRBJ2-1; 10 bases are a match to TRBD2. Germline V gene sequence: CDR1 ENHRY, CDR2 SYGVKD. This CDR3 is 15 amino acids long. V lost 6 bases to trimming and J lost 4 bases; unmatched junction nucleotides: 6. The CDR3 protein is CAIRGSGGAYNEQFF. The DNA of the CDR3 is TGTGCCATCAGGGGGAGCGGGGGGGCGTACAATGAGCAGTTCTTC.

V gene TRBV28 combines with J gene TRBJ2-1, with 9 bases fitting TRBD1. Trimming cost V 1 base and J 1 base; bases outside gene matches: 2. The germline CDR1 and CDR2 sequences are MDHEN and SYDVKM. The CDR3 sequence is 16 residues long. The CDR3 region is CASSLLGTGSYNEQFF. The CDR3 region has the DNA TGTGCCAGCAGTTTATTAGGGACAGGGTCCTACAATGAGCAGTTCTTC.

This clone was seen a few times. This may arise from a read error, as a much more abundant clone is one base away. The rearrangement joins TRBV28 to TRBJ2-3; D is uncertain. The germline V gene encodes CDR1 MDHEN and CDR2 SYDVKM. Trimming left V 4 bases short and J 2 bases short, with 4 bases between. This CDR3 contains 12 residues. In DNA form, the CDR3 reads TGTGCCAGCAGTTCTAACACAGATACGCAGTATTTT. Protein sequence: CASSSNTDTQYF.

This clone was seen more than once but under ten times. This chain joins TRBV7-2 and TRBJ2-5; 10 nucleotides align to TRBD2. Trimming cost V 5 bases and J 4 bases; bases outside gene matches: 7. CDR3 length: 15 amino acids. Germline V gene lookup returns CDR1 SGHTA and CDR2 FQGNSA. This CDR3 reads CASSLTSGRGETQYF. Written as DNA, the CDR3 is TGTGCCAGCAGCCTAACCAGCGGGAGGGGAGAGACCCAGTACTTC.

In its sample, this clone was seen a few times. The V call is TRBV10-3, the J call TRBJ2-3; a weak D match, TRBD1 (6 bases). V lost 10 bases to trimming and J lost 6 bases, with 11 bases between them. Looked up from germline, CDR1 is ENHRY and CDR2 is SYGVKD. The CDR3 length is 11 residues. The CDR3 DNA sequence: TGTGCCACCGGTACAGGGGATACGCAGTATTTT. Its protein product is CATGTGDTQYF.

The chain combines TRBV9 with TRBJ2-2, with D perhaps matching TRBD1 (5 bases). The CDR3 has 17 amino acids. V lost 1 base, J lost 0 bases, and 13 bases lay in between. Germline V lookup: CDR1 SGDLS, CDR2 YYNGEE. CDR3 DNA sequence: TGTGCCAGCAGCGTATCTGTGGGGCGGACGAACACCGGGGAGCTGTTTTTT. Translating gives CASSVSVGRTNTGELFF.

This clone was detected ten times or more. V is TRBV15 and J is TRBJ2-7, with D perhaps being TRBD1 or TRBD2 (5 bases each). Germline assignment: CDR1 LNHNV and CDR2 YYDKDF (reference sequence). V lost 3 bases, J lost 6 bases, and 15 bases lay in between. The CDR3 covers 14 residues. CDR3 sequence (DNA): TGTGCCACCAGCAGGTACGGGACCCTCTCCGAGCAGTACTTC. It specifies CATSRYGTLSEQYF.

This clone was detected only a few times. The CDR3 region is CAHIASLGDRQPQHF. The CDR3 DNA reads TGTGCCCATATCGCGAGCTTGGGGGACCGTCAGCCCCAGCATTTT. V is TRBV2 and J is TRBJ1-5; D perhaps matches TRBD1 (5 bases). The CDR3 runs 15 residues. Germline CDR1 and CDR2: SNHLY and FYNNEI. Trimming cost V 11 bases and J 6 bases, with 23 bases left between them.

Only a few counts were recorded for this clone. This chain links TRBV14 with TRBJ2-3; weak D call: TRBD1 (5 bases). V was trimmed by 4 bases and J by 6 bases, leaving 17 bases between them. CDR1 and CDR2 (germline): SGHDN, FVKESK. The CDR3 contains 15 residues. This CDR3 is CASSLRQGVVDTQYF. The DNA for the CDR3 is TGTGCCAGCAGCCTAAGGCAGGGCGTCGTGGATACGCAGTATTTT.

There are many counts of this clone. The chain joins TRBV19 to TRBJ1-2; D is perhaps TRBD1 (5 bases). The V gene lost 6 bases and the J gene lost 4 bases, with 12 bases spanning the gap. The CDR3 loop spans 13 amino acids. Germline V gene lookup returns CDR1 LNHDA and CDR2 SQIVND (reference sequence). CDR3 bases: TGTGCCAGTAGCCCCAGGGAGCTCTATGGCTACACCTTC. Its translation is CASSPRELYGYTF.

This clone has a handful of counts. The chain joins TRBV5-6 to TRBJ2-6; TRBD2 matches 10 bases. Per germline, CDR1 SGHDT and CDR2 YYEEEE. V was clipped by 3 bases and J by 1 base; unmatched bases: 1. CDR3 length: 16 residues. DNA of the CDR3: TGTGCCAGCAGCTCAGCGGGAGGGTCTGGGGCCAACGTCCTGACTTTC. Residues: CASSSAGGSGANVLTF.

This clone has just a few counts. Other DNA variants within this sample encode the same CDR3. This chain uses TRBV5-4 with TRBJ2-5, with unresolved D. CDR1 is SGHNT and CDR2 is YYREEE in the germline V gene (reference sequence). The CDR3 sequence is 12 residues long. The V and J ends lost 1 base and 3 bases respectively, with 4 bases between them. As DNA, the CDR3 is TGTGCCAGCAGCTTGCCGAAAGAGACCCAGTACTTC. Amino acids: CASSLPKETQYF.

The DNA of the CDR3 is TGTGCCAGCGGGAGACTAGCGAGAGATACCGGGGAGCTGTTTTTT. Protein product: CASGRLARDTGELFF. This chain connects TRBV21-1 to TRBJ2-2; the D call of TRBD2 is as the table states it, not checked on the DNA. TRBV21-1 is an annotated pseudogene. The length of the CDR3 is 15 residues.

At least ten counts were recorded for this clone. Additional DNA sequences in this sample encode the identical CDR3. The chain carries TRBV19 and TRBJ1-2, with D unresolved. This CDR3 comprises 12 residues. The germline V gene encodes CDR1 LNHDA and CDR2 SQIVND (reference sequence). Trimming stripped 1 base from V and 6 bases from J, with 6 bases between. CDR3 sequence: CASSIGLNGYTF. CDR3 nucleotides: TGTGCCAGTAGTATAGGACTGAATGGCTACACCTTC.

This clone was seen at least ten times. Other DNA sequences within the sample encode an identical CDR3. The chain joins TRBV7-2 to TRBJ2-5, with TRBD2 matching over 7 bases. The germline CDR1 and CDR2 sequences are SGHTA and FQGNSA. This CDR3 contains 12 residues. With V trimmed by 1 base and J by 7 bases, 0 bases remained unmatched. This CDR3 is CASSLGGGTQYF. The CDR3 region has the DNA TGTGCCAGCAGCTTAGGGGGGGGGACCCAGTACTTC.

The rearrangement joins TRBV9 to TRBJ2-1; D ambiguous. This CDR3 is built from 12 residues. The V gene's germline CDR1 is SGDLS and CDR2 YYNGEE. With 2 bases removed from V and 5 bases from J, the gap between germline ends came to 5 bases. The CDR3 sequence: CASSVTNNEQFF. In nucleotides, the CDR3 is TGTGCCAGCAGCGTGACCAACAATGAGCAGTTCTTC.

In this sample, this clone turned up a few times. The gene calls are TRBV9 and TRBJ2-1, with 7 nucleotides matching TRBD2. V shed 0 bases and J 3 bases; nucleotides not matched to a gene: 3. This CDR3 has 15 residues. Germline V CDR1 and CDR2: SGDLS, YYNGEE. This CDR3 is CASSVAAGNYNEQFF. The CDR3 DNA reads as TGTGCCAGCAGCGTAGCAGCGGGGAACTACAATGAGCAGTTCTTC.

V usage is TRBV15 and J usage is TRBJ2-7; 7 bases align to TRBD2. Looked up from germline, CDR1 is LNHNV and CDR2 is YYDKDF (reference sequence). V lost 0 bases and J lost 2; bases outside the gene matches: 13. This CDR3 comprises 18 residues. The CDR3 region is CATSRDGGLKRGPYEQYV. DNA of the CDR3: TGTGCCACCAGCAGAGATGGGGGATTGAAGCGGGGCCCCTACGAGCAGTACGTC.

This clone has a handful of counts. This chain joins TRBV20-1 and TRBJ2-2, with D unclear. This CDR3 is 11 amino acids long. Looked up from germline, CDR1 is DFQATT and CDR2 is SNEGSKA (reference sequence). V lost 0 bases, J lost 7 bases, and 3 bases lay in between. This chain's CDR3 is CSARDFGELFF. The DNA for the CDR3 is TGCAGTGCTAGAGATTTCGGGGAGCTGTTTTTT.

This clone was observed a few times. A much more abundant neighbour one base away suggests this may be a read error. V is TRBV7-2 and J is TRBJ2-2; D is unresolved. The CDR3 is made up of 13 amino acids. Looked up from germline, CDR1 is SGHTA and CDR2 is FQGNSA. V was trimmed by 2 bases and J by 0 bases, leaving 1 base between them. The CDR3: CASSLTNTGELFF. The CDR3 nucleotides are TGTGCCAGCAGCTTAACGAACACCGGGGAGCTGTTTTTT.

This clone showed up just a few times. The chain employs TRBV6-1 and TRBJ2-7; D not resolved. CDR1 and CDR2 (germline): MNHNS, SASEGT. The V and J ends lost 0 bases and 4 bases respectively, with 4 bases between them. The CDR3 is 12 amino acids. The chain's CDR3 is CASSEARYEQYF. The CDR3 DNA is TGTGCCAGCAGTGAAGCCAGGTACGAGCAGTACTTC.

J is TRBJ2-1 and V is TRBV6-5, with TRBD2 as a possible D gene (6 bases). V lost 0 bases and J lost 8, with 14 bases in between. Germline V gene lookup returns CDR1 MNHEY and CDR2 SVGAGI. This CDR3 contains 15 residues. As DNA, the CDR3 is TGTGCCAGCAGTTACTCGGGGGGAGGCCCCGATGAGCAGTTCTTC. Amino acids: CASSYSGGGPDEQFF.

The chain recombines TRBV28 with TRBJ2-2; D is perhaps TRBD2 (7 bases). The CDR3 has 13 amino acids. Deletions cut 8 bases from V and 6 bases from J, with 13 bases between. Germline CDR1 MDHEN, CDR2 SYDVKM. The DNA for the CDR3 is TGTGCCAGCGGGGGCGGGAGTGCCGGGGAGCTGTTTTTT. Translation: CASGGGSAGELFF.

In this sample, this clone turned up a few times. The chain links TRBV4-1 to TRBJ1-5; D unresolved. CDR3 size: 15 residues. Trimming shortened V by 1 base and J by 1 base, and 8 bases separated the two germline ends. Looked up from germline, CDR1 is MGHRA and CDR2 is YSYEKL. In DNA form, the CDR3 reads TGCGCCAGCAGCCAAGGAGGAAGAAGCAATCAGCCCCAGCATTTT. Its translation: CASSQGGRSNQPQHF.

In this sample, this clone turned up a few times. In DNA, the CDR3 is TGCGCCAGCAGCCAAGTGGGGTACACTGAAGCTTTCTTT. Residues: CASSQVGYTEAFF. J is TRBJ1-1 and V is TRBV4-3; no reliable D call. V was clipped by 1 base and J by 3 bases, with 6 bases between them. Germline CDR1 is LGHNA and CDR2 is YSLEER. CDR3 length equals 13 residues.

The chain couples TRBV7-7 to TRBJ2-1, with D hard to call. The CDR3 is 14 amino acids. CDR1 SSHAT and CDR2 FNYEAQ come from the germline V gene (reference sequence). The V end lost 0 bases, the J end lost 9 bases, and 12 bases lay between the germline ends. CDR3 bases: TGTGCCAGCAGCTTAGCGCCTTGGTCGTTTGAGCAGTTCTTC. Residues: CASSLAPWSFEQFF.

The CDR3 spells CASSADSAQYF. CDR3 sequence (DNA): TGTGCCAGCAGCGCGGATTCCGCGCAGTATTTT. The V call is TRBV7-2, the J call TRBJ2-3; D unclear. In germline, CDR1 is SGHTA, CDR2 FQGNSA. This CDR3 contains 11 residues. V lost 5 bases to trimming and J lost 10 bases, with 10 bases between them.